These T cell receptor beta chains were read from a single sample in a study of identical twins. TCRdb itself ran the 5' RACE reads through MiXCR, one entry per CDR3 protein. The sample carries approximately 530,000 distinct CDR3 sequences, about a fifth recorded once. This sample also belongs to another study, concerning yellow fever vaccine responses in identical twins.

Sequencing was carried out using CD4+ T cells sorted from blood. These receptor sequences come from a young woman in good health. Each CDR3 is given with its conserved first and last residue. The order of the fields is clone size, D gene, V gene, J gene, CDR3 protein, CDR3 DNA. A D gene is named only where the DNA matches it firmly. Size is omitted from some rows. Given values are once, few, many or a class for expanded clones.

few	NA	TRBV7-9	TRBJ2-1	CASSGKTDYNEQFF	TGTGCCAGCAGCGGGAAGACAGACTACAATGAGCAGTTCTTC
few	TRBD1	TRBV11-2	TRBJ1-6	CASRLRQGDSPLHF	TGTGCCAGCAGACTCAGACAGGGAGATTCACCCCTCCACTTT
NA	NA	TRBV10-3	TRBJ2-2	CAISTRDPYTGELFF	TGTGCCATCAGTACTCGGGACCCCTACACCGGGGAGCTGTTTTTT
NA	NA	TRBV12-3/TRBV12-4	TRBJ2-2	CASSFGGYYTGELFF	TGTGCCAGCAGTTTCGGCGGCTATTACACCGGGGAGCTGTTTTTT
many	NA	TRBV5-1	TRBJ2-1	CASSLETKSTEQFF	TGCGCCAGCAGCTTGGAGACTAAATCCACTGAGCAGTTCTTC
few	TRBD2	TRBV5-1	TRBJ2-2	CASRSSGSPTGELFF	TGCGCCAGCAGGTCTAGCGGGAGTCCAACCGGGGAGCTGTTTTTT